These T cell receptor beta chains were read from a single sample in a study of a mutant IDH1 vaccine in newly diagnosed glioma. These receptors have no known antigen. Repertoires were generated with immunoSEQ multiplex PCR, while TCRdb's copy carries only in-frame clones and drops some. The profile shows about 53,000 clones, about 81% of them singletons. Specimen: PBMCs, collected from a glioma patient whose treatment included an IDH1 peptide vaccine. The receptors here all came from a woman aged 40-49 years with glioma. Some clones in this sample may be carry-over from other donors' samples. The CDR3 runs from the conserved cysteine through the conserved F or W. The order of the fields is CDR3 DNA, CDR3 protein, V gene, J gene, D gene, clone size. D genes are given only for firm matches. Clone size is stated in some rows and not others, as once, few, many or a class when expanded.

DNA: TGTGCCAGCTCACCACTGCGGGGCAATGAGCAGTTCTTC; CDR3: CASSPLRGNEQFF; V: TRBV18; J: TRBJ2-1; D: NA; size: NA
DNA: TGTGCCAGCAGCGATTGGGGAGGGGATAATTCACCCCTCCACTTT; CDR3: CASSDWGGDNSPLHF; V: TRBV6-1; J: TRBJ1-6; D: NA; size: NA
DNA: TGTGCTAGTGATTTAGGCAGGGGAAGGGATGAGCAGTTCTTC; CDR3: CASDLGRGRDEQFF; V: TRBV12-5; J: TRBJ2-1; D: NA; size: NA
DNA: TGTGCCAGTACCCATTGGGGACAGGGGGTCAATGAGCAGTTCTTC; CDR3: CASTHWGQGVNEQFF; V: TRBV19; J: TRBJ2-1; D: TRBD1; size: NA
DNA: TGTGCCAGCACTGAAGTAGCGGGGGGGGTCACCGGGGAGCTGTTTTTT; CDR3: CASTEVAGGVTGELFF; V: TRBV6-1; J: TRBJ2-2; D: TRBD2; size: NA
DNA: TGTGCCGGCTGGTCTAGGGCGGGGGGAAACACCATATATTTT; CDR3: CAGWSRAGGNTIYF; V: TRBV30; J: TRBJ1-3; D: NA; size: NA
DNA: TGTGCCAGCAGTGCGAGGGGAGGGGTCTACAATGAGCAGTTCTTC; CDR3: CASSARGGVYNEQFF; V: TRBV6-1; J: TRBJ2-1; D: TRBD2; size: NA
DNA: TGTGCCAGCAAGATTGACGGCAATAGCAATCAGCCCCAGCATTTT; CDR3: CASKIDGNSNQPQHF; V: TRBV6-1; J: TRBJ1-5; D: NA; size: few
DNA: TGTGCCAGCAGCCTCGCCGGACAGAACACTGAAGCTTTCTTT; CDR3: CASSLAGQNTEAFF; V: TRBV7-9; J: TRBJ1-1; D: NA; size: few
DNA: TGTGCCAGCAGTCAAACCCCGGGACCCGGGGAGCTGTTTTTT; CDR3: CASSQTPGPGELFF; V: TRBV6-5; J: TRBJ2-2; D: NA; size: few
DNA: TGTGCCAGCAGCTTAGCGTTTGAGGGGGCCGTAGGGGAGCAGTTCTTC; CDR3: CASSLAFEGAVGEQFF; V: TRBV13; J: TRBJ2-1; D: TRBD1; size: NA
DNA: TGTGCCAGCAGTTTAGGAGGAGGAAGCACAGATACGCAGTATTTT; CDR3: CASSLGGGSTDTQYF; V: TRBV27; J: TRBJ2-3; D: NA; size: once
DNA: TGTGCCAGCAGTCCTAACCTCCATCGAAGTGAGCAGTTCTTC; CDR3: CASSPNLHRSEQFF; V: TRBV6-5; J: TRBJ2-1; D: NA; size: NA
DNA: TGCGCCAGCAGCGGACAGGGGCAGGGTGGCTACACCTTC; CDR3: CASSGQGQGGYTF; V: TRBV5-1; J: TRBJ1-2; D: TRBD1; size: NA
DNA: TGTGCCAGCTCTCCGGATTGGGCCGTCCTGACTTTC; CDR3: CASSPDWAVLTF; V: TRBV2; J: TRBJ2-6; D: NA; size: NA
DNA: TGTGCCACCAGCGGCGAAGTGGGGACCCAGTACTTC; CDR3: CATSGEVGTQYF; V: TRBV15; J: TRBJ2-5; D: NA; size: NA